The present T cell receptor (beta chain) was sequenced within a study of blood T cell repertoires in COVID-19. For the study at large: Sites across the United States, Italy and Spain contributed samples from acute and convalescent COVID-19. Sources were T cells, B-cell-depleted T cells, or PBMCs; the material itself was cDNA or gDNA.

The germline V gene has CDR1 LNHDA and CDR2 SQIVND (reference sequence). CDR3 length: 14 residues. V was pared by 5 bases and J by 7 bases, with 6 bases of the junction left unmatched. Under the authors' procedure: Reference gene primer amplification in the assay estimated nucleated cell counts. The repertoire was sequenced with immunoSEQ multiplex PCR; TCRdb's copy has only in-frame clones and lacks some. D and trimming come from the DNA, and the V and J calls and clone size come from that table. The sample consists of around 120,000 clones, approximately 68% of them appearing once. This clonotype was sampled from a woman in her sixties or seventies with acute or convalescent COVID-19. The chain employs TRBV19 and TRBJ1-4; 8 bases are shared with TRBD1. Material: peripheral blood. For the CDR3, the DNA is TGTGCCAGTAGTCCCCAGGGGGCGATTGAAAAACTGTTTTTT. This translates into CASSPQGAIEKLFF.